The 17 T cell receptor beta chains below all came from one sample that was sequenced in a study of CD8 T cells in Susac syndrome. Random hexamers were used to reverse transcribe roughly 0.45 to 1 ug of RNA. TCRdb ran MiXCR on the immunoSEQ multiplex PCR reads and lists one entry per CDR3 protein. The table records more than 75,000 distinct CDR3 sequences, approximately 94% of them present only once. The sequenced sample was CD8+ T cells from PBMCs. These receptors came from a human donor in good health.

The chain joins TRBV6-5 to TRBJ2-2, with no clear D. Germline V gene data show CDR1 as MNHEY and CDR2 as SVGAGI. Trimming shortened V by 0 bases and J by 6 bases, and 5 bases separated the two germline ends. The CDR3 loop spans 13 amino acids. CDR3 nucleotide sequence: TGTGCCAGCAGTTACTCGAGGTCCGGGGAGCTGTTTTTT. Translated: CASSYSRSGELFF.

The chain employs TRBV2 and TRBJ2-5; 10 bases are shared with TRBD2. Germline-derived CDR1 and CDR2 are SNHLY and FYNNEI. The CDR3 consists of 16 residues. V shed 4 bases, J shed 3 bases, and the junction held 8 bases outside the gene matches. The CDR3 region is CASSGTSGELKETQYF. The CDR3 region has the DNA TGTGCCAGCAGTGGAACTAGCGGGGAGCTAAAAGAGACCCAGTACTTC.

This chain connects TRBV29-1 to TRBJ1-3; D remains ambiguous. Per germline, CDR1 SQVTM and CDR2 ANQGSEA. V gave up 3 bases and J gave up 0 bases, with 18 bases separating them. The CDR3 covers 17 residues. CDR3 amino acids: CSVELARSPPSGNTIYF. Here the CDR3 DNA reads TGCAGCGTTGAGTTGGCGAGGAGCCCTCCCTCTGGAAACACCATATATTTT.

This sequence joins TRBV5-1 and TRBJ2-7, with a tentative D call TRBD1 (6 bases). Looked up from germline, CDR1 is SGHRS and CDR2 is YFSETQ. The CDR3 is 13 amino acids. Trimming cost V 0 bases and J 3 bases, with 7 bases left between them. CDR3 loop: CASSLGGGYEQYF. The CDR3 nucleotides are TGCGCCAGCAGCTTGGGAGGGGGCTACGAGCAGTACTTC.

CDR3 protein: CASSPGPRYSYNSPLHF. CDR3 coding DNA: TGTGCCAGCAGTCCGGGACCGAGGTACTCCTATAATTCACCCCTCCACTTT. This rearrangement joins TRBV5-6 to TRBJ1-6; D perhaps matches TRBD1 (5 bases). Looked up from germline, CDR1 is SGHDT and CDR2 is YYEEEE. This CDR3 is built from 17 residues. Trimming removed 5 bases from V and 0 bases from J, with 15 bases in between.

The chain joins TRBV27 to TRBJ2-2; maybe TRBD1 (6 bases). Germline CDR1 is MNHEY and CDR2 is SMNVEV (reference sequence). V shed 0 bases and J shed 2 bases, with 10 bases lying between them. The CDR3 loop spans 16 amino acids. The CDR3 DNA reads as TGTGCCAGCAGTTTATCGCTCAGGGGTAACACCGGGGAGCTGTTTTTT. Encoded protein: CASSLSLRGNTGELFF.

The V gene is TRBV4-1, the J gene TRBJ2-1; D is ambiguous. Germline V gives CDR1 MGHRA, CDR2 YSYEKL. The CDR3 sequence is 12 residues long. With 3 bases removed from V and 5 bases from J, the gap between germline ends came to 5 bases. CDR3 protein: CASSHQNNEQFF. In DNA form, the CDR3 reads TGCGCCAGCAGCCACCAAAACAATGAGCAGTTCTTC.

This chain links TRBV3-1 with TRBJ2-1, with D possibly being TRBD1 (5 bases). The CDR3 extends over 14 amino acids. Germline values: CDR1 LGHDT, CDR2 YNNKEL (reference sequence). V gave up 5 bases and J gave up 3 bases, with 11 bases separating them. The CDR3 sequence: CASSTQGDYNEQFF. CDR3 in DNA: TGTGCCAGCAGCACGCAGGGCGACTACAATGAGCAGTTCTTC.

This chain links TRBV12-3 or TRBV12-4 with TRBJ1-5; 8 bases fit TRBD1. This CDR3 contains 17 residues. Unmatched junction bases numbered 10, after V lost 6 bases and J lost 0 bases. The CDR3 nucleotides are TGTGCCAGCAGCAAGGGACAGGCTTTGAATAGCAATCAGCCCCAGCATTTT. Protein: CASSKGQALNSNQPQHF.

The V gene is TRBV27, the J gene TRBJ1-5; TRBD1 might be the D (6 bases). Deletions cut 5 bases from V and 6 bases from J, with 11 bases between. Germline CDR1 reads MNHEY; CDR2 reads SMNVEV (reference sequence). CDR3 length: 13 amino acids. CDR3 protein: CASSRGGRQPQHF. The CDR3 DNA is TGTGCCAGCAGTCGAGGGGGTCGTCAGCCCCAGCATTTT.

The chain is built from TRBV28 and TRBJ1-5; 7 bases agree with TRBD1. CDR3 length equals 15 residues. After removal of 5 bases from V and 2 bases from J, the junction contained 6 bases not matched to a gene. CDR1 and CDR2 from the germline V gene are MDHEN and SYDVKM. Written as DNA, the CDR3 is TGTGCCAGCAGTCGGGGACAGAGAGGCAATCAGCCCCAGCATTTT. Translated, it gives CASSRGQRGNQPQHF.

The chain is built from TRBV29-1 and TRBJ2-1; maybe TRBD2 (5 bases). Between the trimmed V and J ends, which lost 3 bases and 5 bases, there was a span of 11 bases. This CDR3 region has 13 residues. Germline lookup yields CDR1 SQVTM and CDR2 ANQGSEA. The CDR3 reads CSVEASPNNEQFF. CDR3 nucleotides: TGCAGCGTTGAGGCTAGCCCCAACAATGAGCAGTTCTTC.

In nucleotides, the CDR3 is TGCGCCAGCAGCTTTCATCAGCCCCAGCATTTT. It is translated as CASSFHQPQHF. This chain joins TRBV5-1 and TRBJ1-5; D uncertain. Per germline, CDR1 SGHRS and CDR2 YFSETQ. V gave up 2 bases and J gave up 5 bases, with 2 bases separating them. CDR3 size: 11 residues.

The CDR3 DNA sequence: TGTGCCAGCAGTTTTTCCAGTGGCCGGGAGACCCAGTACTTC. It yields the protein CASSFSSGRETQYF. This rearrangement joins TRBV28 to TRBJ2-5; D is ambiguous. The V and J ends lost 3 bases and 5 bases respectively, with 13 bases between them. The CDR3 spans 14 residues. CDR1 and CDR2 (germline): MDHEN, SYDVKM.

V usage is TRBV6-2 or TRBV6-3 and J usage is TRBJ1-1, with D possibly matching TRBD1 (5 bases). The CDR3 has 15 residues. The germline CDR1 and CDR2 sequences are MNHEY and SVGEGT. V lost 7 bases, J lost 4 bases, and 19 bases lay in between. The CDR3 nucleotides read TGTGCCAGCAAGGAAATAGGGACCCTGGGCACTGAAGCTTTCTTT. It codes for CASKEIGTLGTEAFF.

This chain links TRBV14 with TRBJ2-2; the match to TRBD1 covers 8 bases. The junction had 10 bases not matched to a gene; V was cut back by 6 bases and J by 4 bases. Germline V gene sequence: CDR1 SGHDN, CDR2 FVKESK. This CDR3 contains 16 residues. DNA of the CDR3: TGTGCCAGCAGACAATCAGGGGGCTCGGGCACCGGGGAGCTGTTTTTT. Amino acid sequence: CASRQSGGSGTGELFF.

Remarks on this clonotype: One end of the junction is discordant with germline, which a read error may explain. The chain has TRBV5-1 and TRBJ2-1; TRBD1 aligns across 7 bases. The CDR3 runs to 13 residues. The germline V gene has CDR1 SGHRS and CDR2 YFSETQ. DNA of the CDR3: TGCGCCAGCAGCGCGATACAGGGGACGTTGGGGGTCTTC. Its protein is CASSAIQGTLGVF.